This T cell receptor (beta chain) was found in a study of spatial heterogeneity in lung cancer. Via MiXCR, TCRdb re-called the 5' RACE reads, giving one row per CDR3 protein. The table lists about 38,000 distinct CDR3 sequences, around 7.2% of them singletons, with over 25% in the top ten. Time point specified: sample taken at primary tumor resection. Sequencing of whole RNA from tumor, nontumor lung or frozen PBMC involved no sorting. Samples were donated by 72 untreated early-stage non-small cell lung cancer patients. This clonotype has at least ten counts. Here the sequenced sample was PBMCs, taken at surgery. This receptor was obtained from a male donor with early-stage non-small cell lung cancer.

The CDR3 coding sequence is TGTGCCTGGAGCCCCGGTCCGCGGTCACCCCTCCACTTT. Encoded protein: CAWSPGPRSPLHF. J is TRBJ1-6 and V is TRBV30; D unclear. Trimming removed 3 bases from V and 10 bases from J, with 13 bases in between. Germline V gene sequence: CDR1 GTSNPN, CDR2 SVGIG (reference sequence). The CDR3 totals 13 residues.